Shown below are 3 T cell receptor beta chains from a single sample sequenced in a study of blood T cell repertoires in COVID-19. Here immunoSEQ multiplex PCR was the method, and the copy in TCRdb shows in-frame clones only, minus some. Of tens of thousands of clones listed, 83% were seen once; the top ten hold 6.9%. Sequencing input: peripheral blood. The receptors originated from a man aged 25 to 40 with COVID-19, enrolled during active disease.

The J gene is TRBJ2-3, the V gene TRBV2; D ambiguous. CDR1 SNHLY and CDR2 FYNNEI come from the germline V gene. V was pared by 0 bases and J by 8 bases, with 9 bases between. The CDR3 contains 13 residues. CDR3 protein: CASSEALFGTQYF. DNA of the CDR3: TGTGCCAGCAGTGAAGCCCTATTTGGTACGCAGTATTTT.

This clone appeared a few times. The gene calls are TRBV5-6 and TRBJ1-2; possibly TRBD1 for D (5 bases). Per the germline V gene, CDR1 is SGHDT and CDR2 is YYEEEE. The ends were cut back, 4 bases at V and 4 bases at J, with 14 bases in the middle. The CDR3 totals 14 residues. CDR3 DNA sequence: TGTGCCAGCAGCGGAAGTAGGGGAATCTATGGCTACACCTTC. It is translated as CASSGSRGIYGYTF.

The rearrangement joins TRBV3-1 (or the pseudogene TRBV3-2) to TRBJ1-2; 12 bases fit TRBD1. Unmatched junction bases numbered 10, after V lost 1 base and J lost 4 bases. The germline gives CDR1 LGHDT, CDR2 YNNKEL (reference sequence). CDR3 size: 18 residues. The DNA of the CDR3 is TGTGCCAGCAGCCAAGGGCGGGGGACAGGGGGCGCCCCCTATGGCTACACCTTC. This encodes CASSQGRGTGGAPYGYTF.